Sequencing of this T cell receptor beta chain was carried out in a study of blood T cell repertoires in COVID-19. The wider study: Some COVID-19 samples were acute and others convalescent; all came from the United States, Italy and Spain. Sample material is recorded as cDNA or gDNA derived from T cells, B-cell-depleted T cells, or PBMCs.

In this sample, this clone turned up once. CDR1 is SGHAT, CDR2 FQNNGV, per germline. J lost 4 bases, V lost 5 bases, and 9 bases had no gene match. The CDR3 is 16 residues long. Study processing details: Estimation of nucleated cell counts was performed using reference gene primer amplification. Sequencing was performed with immunoSEQ multiplex PCR; in TCRdb, only in-frame clones are kept and a portion is missing. V and J calls and clone size are those listed in that table; D and trimming were worked out from the DNA. The data contain fewer than 250,000 clones, around four fifths of them singletons. The source is a human donor in a cohort sampled during active COVID-19. The chain combines TRBV11-2 with TRBJ2-5; 11 nucleotides match TRBD2. The sample comprised peripheral blood. The CDR3 reads CASSPTSGGRRETQYF. Here the CDR3 DNA reads TGTGCCAGCAGCCCTACTAGCGGGGGCCGTAGAGAGACCCAGTACTTC.